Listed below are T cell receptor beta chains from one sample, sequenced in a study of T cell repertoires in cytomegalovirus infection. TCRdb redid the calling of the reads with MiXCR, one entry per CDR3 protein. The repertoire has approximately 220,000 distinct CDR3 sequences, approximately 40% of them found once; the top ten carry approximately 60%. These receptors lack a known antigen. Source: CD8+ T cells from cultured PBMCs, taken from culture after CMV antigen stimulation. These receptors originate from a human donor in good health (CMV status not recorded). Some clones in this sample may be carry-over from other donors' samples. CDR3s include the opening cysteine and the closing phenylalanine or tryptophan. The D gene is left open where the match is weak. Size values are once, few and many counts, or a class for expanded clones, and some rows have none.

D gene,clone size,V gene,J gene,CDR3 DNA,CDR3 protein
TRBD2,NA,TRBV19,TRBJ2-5,TGTGCCAGTAGTATAGGAGCGGGAGCCGTAGAGACCCAGTACTTC,CASSIGAGAVETQYF
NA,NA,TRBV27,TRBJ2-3,TGTGCCAGCAGTTTCCTCCCCCAACGGGTGGAGGCTAAGACTACTAGCACAGATACGCAGTATTTT,CASSFLPQRVEAKTTSTDTQYF
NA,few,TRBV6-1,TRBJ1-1,TGTGCCAGCAGTGACGCGGTGAACACTGAAGCTTTCTTT,CASSDAVNTEAFF
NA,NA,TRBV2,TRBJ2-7,TGTGCCAGCAGTGAAGTAACAAGTGCCCCAGACGAGCAGTACTTC,CASSEVTSAPDEQYF
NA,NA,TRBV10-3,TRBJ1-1,TGTGCCAGCTTCGTTGAAGCAGGGGCCAGGACTGAAGCTTTCTTT,CASFVEAGARTEAFF
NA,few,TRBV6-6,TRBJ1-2,TGTGCCAGCACTAAGGGAGCCTATGGCTACACCTTC,CASTKGAYGYTF
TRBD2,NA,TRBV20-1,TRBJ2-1,TGCAGTGCTAGAGATATGGCGGGGGGAGACTACAATGAGCAGTTCTTC,CSARDMAGGDYNEQFF
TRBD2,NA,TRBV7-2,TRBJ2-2,TGTGCCAGCAGCTTAGAAAGCGGACTAGCGGTTTACACCGGGGAGCTGTTTTTT,CASSLESGLAVYTGELFF
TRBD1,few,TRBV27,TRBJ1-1,TGTGCCAGCAGTTTCTTACAGGGGGCAGCTGAAGCTTTCTTT,CASSFLQGAAEAFF
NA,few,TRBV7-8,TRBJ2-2,TGTGCCAGCAGGGGAAAAAGGGACACCGGGGAGCTGTTTTTT,CASRGKRDTGELFF
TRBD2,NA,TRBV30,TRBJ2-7,TGTGCCTGGGCAGACCGACTAGCGGGAGGGCCCTACGAGCAGTACTTC,CAWADRLAGGPYEQYF
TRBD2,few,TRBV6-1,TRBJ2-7,TGTGCTAGCGCCTGGCTAGCGGGATCGGAGCAGTACTTC,CASAWLAGSEQYF
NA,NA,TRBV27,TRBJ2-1,TGTGCCAGCAGTTTGGTCCGGGAGAGACGGAATGAGCAGTTCTTC,CASSLVRERRNEQFF
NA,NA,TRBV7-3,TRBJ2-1,TGTGCCAGCAGCTTGCTAGCGAGGAGCTCCTACAATGAGCAGTTCTTC,CASSLLARSSYNEQFF
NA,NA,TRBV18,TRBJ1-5,TGTGCCAGCTCACTAGCCGGAACCAATCAGCCCCAGCATTTT,CASSLAGTNQPQHF
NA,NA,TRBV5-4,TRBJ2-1,TGTGCCAGCAGCTTGGGGTCAGACAATGAGCAGTTCTTC,CASSLGSDNEQFF
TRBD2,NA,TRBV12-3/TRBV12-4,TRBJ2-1,TGTGCCAGCAGTCCTCCGAGACTAGCGGGAGGGAAGAATGAGCAGTTCTTC,CASSPPRLAGGKNEQFF
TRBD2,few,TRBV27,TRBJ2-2,TGTGCCAGCAGTTCAACGCTTAGCGGGAGCGGAACCGGGGAGCTGTTTTTT,CASSSTLSGSGTGELFF
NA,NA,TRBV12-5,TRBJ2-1,TGTGCAGGTGGGGCCTCCAACAATGAGCAGTTCTTC,CAGGASNNEQFF
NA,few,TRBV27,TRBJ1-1,TGTGCCAGCAGTCCCAAGGTCATGAACACTGAAGCTTTCTTT,CASSPKVMNTEAFF
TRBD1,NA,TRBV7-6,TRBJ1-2,TGTGCCAGCAGCCGTGGACAGGCGCCCGACCTTAACTATGGCTACACCTTC,CASSRGQAPDLNYGYTF
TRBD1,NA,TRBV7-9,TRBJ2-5,TGTGCCAGCAGCTATAGACAGGGCCAAGAGACCCAGTACTTC,CASSYRQGQETQYF